The entry below describes one TCR beta chain. Its antigen is undetermined. Total RNA, at 3500 ng, went into every TCR library. The UMIs contained a 6-nucleotide sample barcode. They were added by template switching during cDNA synthesis. TCRdb reprocessed the 5' RACE reads and keeps a single row for each CDR3 protein, giving no DNA. The specimen's table records 200,000 to 250,000 distinct CDR3 sequences. This sample was included in a study of monozygotic twins with inflammatory bowel disease. Germline V lookup: CDR1 KGHSH, CDR2 LQKENI. The CDR3 is made up of 15 amino acids. Whole-study findings and limits: Using the inverse Simpson index, IBD patients had lower TCRbeta diversity than healthy co-twins. T cell subtypes were not distinguishable in this analysis.

Sequenced input: blood. This rearrangement joins TRBV18 to TRBJ1-1. The receptor was derived from a human donor with ulcerative colitis or Crohn's disease, or a healthy co-twin of an affected twin (not recorded which). CDR3 in amino acids: CASSPPVGAGTEAFF. The variable domain in full, completed from reference TRBV18 and TRBJ1-1, reads NAGVMQNPRHLVRRRGQEARLRCSPMKGHSHVYWYRQLPEEGLKFMVYLQKENIIDESGMPKERFSAEFPKEGPSILRIQQVVRGDSAAYFCASSPPVGAGTEAFFGQGTRLTVV.